Reported below is one T cell receptor (beta chain). Its antigen is still unknown. This sample was taken from a study of Ad26.COV2.S vaccination and SARS-CoV-2 variants. At the level of the study: Within the COV1001 Ad26.COV2.S trial arm, the donor was enrolled. Into the muscle, Ad26.COV2.S was dosed once or twice, 56 days apart.

Treatment of the sample: some 19 received Ad26.COV2.S at low or high dose, single or two shots; about 5 received placebo; per-sample allocation not given. The samples date from day 63 after the first vaccine or placebo injection. Ad26.COV2.S expressed prefusion-stabilized spike from the original Wuhan strain. Study conclusions and caveats: An underestimation of total T cell responses may have resulted from the TCR breadth and depth analyses.

This table comes from immunoSEQ multiplex PCR, and its TCRdb copy is limited to in-frame clones, with some not included. The sample lists fewer than 400,000 clones, 85% to 90% occurring once. This TCR derives from a person between 18 and 60 years old who received the Ad26.COV2.S COVID-19 vaccine or a placebo. The sample here was peripheral blood, taken in a trial of Ad26.COV2.S vaccine versus placebo.

CDR3 sequence (DNA): TGTGCCAGCAGCTCCTTCCAGGGGGGCTACGAGCAGTACTTC. Its protein is CASSSFQGGYEQYF. The chain is built from TRBV11-2 and TRBJ2-7, with D perhaps matching TRBD1 (7 bases). The ends were cut back, 4 bases at V and 3 bases at J, with 13 bases in the middle. This CDR3 spans 14 amino acids. CDR1 is SGHAT and CDR2 is FQNNGV in the germline V gene.